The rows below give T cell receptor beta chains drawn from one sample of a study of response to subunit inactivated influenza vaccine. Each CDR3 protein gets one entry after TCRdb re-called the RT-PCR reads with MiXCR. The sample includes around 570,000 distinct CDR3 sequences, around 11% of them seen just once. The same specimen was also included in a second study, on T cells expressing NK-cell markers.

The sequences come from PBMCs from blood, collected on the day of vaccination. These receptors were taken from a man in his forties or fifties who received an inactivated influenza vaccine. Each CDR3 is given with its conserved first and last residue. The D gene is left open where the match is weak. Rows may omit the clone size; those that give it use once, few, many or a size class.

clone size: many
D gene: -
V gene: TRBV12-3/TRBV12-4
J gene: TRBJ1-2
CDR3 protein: CASSLAQGLKGYTF
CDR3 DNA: TGTGCCAGCAGTTTAGCTCAGGGGCTGAAAGGCTACACCTTC

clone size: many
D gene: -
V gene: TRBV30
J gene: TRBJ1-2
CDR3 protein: CAWSVTGNYGYTF
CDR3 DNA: TGTGCCTGGAGTGTTACAGGGAACTATGGCTACACCTTC

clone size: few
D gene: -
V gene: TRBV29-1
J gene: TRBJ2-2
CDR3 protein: CSVVADYTGELFF
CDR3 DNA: TGCAGCGTTGTGGCGGACTACACCGGGGAGCTGTTTTTT

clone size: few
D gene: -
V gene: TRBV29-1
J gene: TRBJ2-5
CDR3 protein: CSAGTTVLSRKETQYF
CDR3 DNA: TGCAGCGCCGGGACAACTGTATTATCAAGAAAAGAGACCCAGTACTTC

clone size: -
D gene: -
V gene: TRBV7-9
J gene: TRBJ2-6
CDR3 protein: CASSLAEIYSGANVLTF
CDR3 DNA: TGTGCCAGCAGCTTAGCGGAAATATACTCTGGGGCCAACGTCCTGACTTTC

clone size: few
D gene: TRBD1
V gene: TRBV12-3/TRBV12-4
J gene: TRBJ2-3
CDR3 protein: CVVDRGNSQYF
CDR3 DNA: TGCGTTGTCGACAGGGGCAATTCGCAGTATTTT

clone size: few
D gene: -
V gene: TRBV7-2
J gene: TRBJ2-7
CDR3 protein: CASSGRQLYEQYF
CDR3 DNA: TGTGCCAGCAGCGGAAGGCAGCTCTACGAGCAGTACTTC

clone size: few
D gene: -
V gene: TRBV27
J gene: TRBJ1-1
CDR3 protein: CASSLTFPTEAFF
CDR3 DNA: TGTGCCAGCAGTTTAACGTTCCCCACTGAAGCTTTCTTT

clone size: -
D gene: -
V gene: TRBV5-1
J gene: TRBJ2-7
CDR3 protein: CASSPTFDGWQYF
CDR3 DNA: TGCGCCAGCAGCCCGACATTTGACGGTTGGCAGTACTTC

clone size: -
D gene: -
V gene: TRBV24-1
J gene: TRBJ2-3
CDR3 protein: CATKLGLPGDTQYF
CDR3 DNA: TGTGCCACCAAATTGGGGTTACCAGGAGATACGCAGTATTTT

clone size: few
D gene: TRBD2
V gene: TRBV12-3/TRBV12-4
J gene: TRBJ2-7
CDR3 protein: CASWKSGVSGVEQYF
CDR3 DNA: TGTGCCAGCTGGAAAAGCGGGGTTAGCGGGGTTGAGCAGTACTTC

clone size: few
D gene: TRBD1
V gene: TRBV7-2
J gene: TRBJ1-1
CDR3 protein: CASSLAGQSGTEAFF
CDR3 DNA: TGTGCCAGCAGCTTAGCGGGACAGAGCGGCACTGAAGCTTTCTTT

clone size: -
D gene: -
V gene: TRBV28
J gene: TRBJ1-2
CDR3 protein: CASSLRGTSIYGYTF
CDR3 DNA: TGTGCCAGCAGTTTACGTGGGACATCCATCTATGGCTACACCTTC

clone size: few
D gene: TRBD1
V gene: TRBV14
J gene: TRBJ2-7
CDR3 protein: CASSPARDRGREQYF
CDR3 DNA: TGTGCCAGCAGCCCGGCCCGGGACAGGGGACGCGAGCAGTACTTC

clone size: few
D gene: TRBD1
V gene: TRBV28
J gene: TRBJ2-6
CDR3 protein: CASHSGTGWAGANVLTF
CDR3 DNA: TGTGCCAGCCATTCCGGGACAGGGTGGGCTGGGGCCAACGTCCTGACTTTC

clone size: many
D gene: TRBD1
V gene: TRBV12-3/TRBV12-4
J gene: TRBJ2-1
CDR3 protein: CASSLRDRGSNEQFF
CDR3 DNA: TGTGCCAGCAGTTTACGGGACAGGGGGAGCAATGAGCAGTTCTTC

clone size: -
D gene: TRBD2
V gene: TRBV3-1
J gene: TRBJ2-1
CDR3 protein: CASSQDLASGGALYNEQFF
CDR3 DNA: TGTGCCAGCAGCCAAGATTTGGCTAGCGGGGGGGCTCTTTACAATGAGCAGTTCTTC

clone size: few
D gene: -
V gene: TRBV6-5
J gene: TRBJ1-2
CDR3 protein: CASSYSSVVYTF
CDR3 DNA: TGTGCCAGCAGTTACTCATCTGTTGTCTACACCTTC

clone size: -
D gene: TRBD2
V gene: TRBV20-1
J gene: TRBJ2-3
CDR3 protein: CSAPKLAGPGDTQYF
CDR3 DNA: TGCAGTGCTCCAAAACTAGCGGGACCTGGAGATACGCAGTATTTT

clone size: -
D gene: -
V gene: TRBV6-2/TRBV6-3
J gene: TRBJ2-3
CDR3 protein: CASSYSIGLTDTQYF
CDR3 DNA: TGTGCCAGCAGTTACTCGATCGGCCTCACAGATACGCAGTATTTT

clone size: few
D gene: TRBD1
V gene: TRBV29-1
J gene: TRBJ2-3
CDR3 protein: CSVKGSRDSRTDTQYF
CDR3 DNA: TGCAGCGTCAAAGGGAGCCGGGACAGCCGCACAGATACGCAGTATTTT

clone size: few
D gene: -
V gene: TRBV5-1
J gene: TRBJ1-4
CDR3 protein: CASRYSGTPATNEKLFF
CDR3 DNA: TGCGCCAGCAGGTATTCCGGGACTCCCGCGACTAATGAAAAACTGTTTTTT

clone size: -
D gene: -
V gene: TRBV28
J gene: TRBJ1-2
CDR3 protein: CASSGTSEWGYTF
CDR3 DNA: TGTGCCAGCAGTGGGACGTCAGAGTGGGGCTACACCTTC

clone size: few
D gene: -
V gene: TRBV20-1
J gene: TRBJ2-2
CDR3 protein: CSARGGGNTGELFF
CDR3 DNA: TGCAGTGCTAGAGGTGGTGGGAACACCGGGGAGCTGTTTTTT